Listed below are T cell receptor beta chains from one sample, sequenced in a study of T cell responses to AZD1222 COVID-19 vaccine. Only in-frame clones appear in the TCRdb table, and some are missing; sequencing was by immunoSEQ multiplex PCR. Of 200,000 or so clones in the sample, under 95% were seen once. The starting material was peripheral blood, obtained on day 0 of MenACWY control vaccination. The receptors were gathered from an adult in good health. CDR3s leave out the opening cysteine and the closing phenylalanine or tryptophan. D genes are given only for firm matches.

d_gene	v_gene	CDR3aa
.	TRBV7-9	ASSSSGLSYEQY
.	TRBV10-3	AISERLTEGGGGYT
.	TRBV4-1	ASSQGRQVKNIQY
.	TRBV28	ASSLPPWTRSGSPLH
TRBD2	TRBV4-1	ASSQDWASGAQETQY
.	TRBV29-1	SVERGSDTQY
.	TRBV28	ASSSPAGGTPYEQY
.	TRBV5-1	ASSLDPGVSGELF
.	TRBV19	ASREAVNQPQH
.	TRBV7-9	ASSFDSNYGYT
.	TRBV9	ASSVKDSEAF
TRBD1	TRBV4-3	ASSQVGTDLYGYT
TRBD1	TRBV29-1	SVKTGEYNSPLH
TRBD2	TRBV2	ASSEPSGGTNTGELF
TRBD1	TRBV7-9	ASSFTQGAPGVARETQY
.	TRBV5-1	ASSGQALLNTEAF
TRBD2	TRBV2	ASSWTSGGLSYNEQF
.	TRBV2	AIRTAVSYNSPLH
.	TRBV6-5	ASSLGQLNTEAF
.	TRBV28	ASSLFIGASGNTIY
.	TRBV19	ASSTTGQRMNGYT
.	TRBV28	ASRDWNTEAF
.	TRBV28	ASITGASNQPQH
TRBD1	TRBV12-5	ASGHGQGNGYT
TRBD1	TRBV12-3/TRBV12-4	ASKGQGTEKLF
.	TRBV4-3	ASSQHLSRGNTIY
.	TRBV4-1	ASSQDPEPYGYT
.	TRBV18	ASSPGGTDTQY
.	TRBV3-1/TRBV3-2	ASSLSGQRYGYT
.	TRBV27	ASSLRENSPLH
TRBD1	TRBV30	AWSSPGQINTIY